One sample yielded the 5 T cell receptor beta chains listed below, sequenced in a study of T cell repertoires in cytomegalovirus infection. These receptors' targets are unknown. Each CDR3 protein is one row after TCRdb ran MiXCR on the reads. The profile shows roughly 800,000 distinct CDR3 sequences, under 35% of them singletons. The material was cultured CD8+ T cells from PBMCs, obtained from culture after CMV antigen stimulation. All receptors come from a human donor in good health (CMV status not recorded). Some clones in this sample may be carry-over from other donors' samples.

V and J are TRBV7-9 and TRBJ2-3; the match to TRBD2 covers 9 bases. Germline-derived CDR1 and CDR2 are SEHNR and FQNEAQ (reference sequence). The CDR3 contains 16 residues. The junction had 7 bases not matched to a gene; V was cut back by 1 base and J by 5 bases. The DNA for the CDR3 is TGTGCCAGCAGCTTAGTCCGGCGGGGGGGCGAAGATACGCAGTATTTT. Translating it yields CASSLVRRGGEDTQYF. Together with reference TRBV7-9 and TRBJ2-3, the CDR3 gives the full variable domain: DTGVSQNPRHKITKRGQNVTFRCDPISEHNRLYWYRQTLGQGPEFLTYFQNEAQLEKSRLLSDRFSAERPKGSFSTLEIQRTEQGDSAMYLCASSLVRRGGEDTQYFGPGTRLTVL.

This clonotype was seen once. The rearrangement uses TRBV28 and TRBJ1-6, with 7 bases matching TRBD1. Germline V gene data show CDR1 as MDHEN and CDR2 as SYDVKM. The CDR3 is 15 amino acids. The CDR3: CASTRPRQGGSPLHF. CDR3 sequence (DNA): TGTGCTAGTACCCGGCCCCGACAGGGAGGGTCACCCCTCCACTTT.

This clonotype was seen more than once but under ten times. The chain uses TRBV12-3 or TRBV12-4 and TRBJ2-3; D is unclear. The CDR3 consists of 13 residues. Trimming cost V 6 bases and J 6 bases, with 13 bases left between them. The CDR3 loop is CASSWGFSDTQYF. The DNA of the CDR3 is TGTGCCAGCAGCTGGGGATTTTCTGATACGCAGTATTTT.

The gene calls are TRBV5-6 and TRBJ1-6, with D tentatively TRBD1 (5 bases). Germline CDR1 SGHDT, CDR2 YYEEEE. The CDR3 runs to 14 residues. Trimming took off 1 base at V and 7 bases at J, with 9 bases between the two ends. This chain's CDR3 is CASSLKGNNSPLHF. CDR3 nucleotide sequence: TGTGCCAGCAGCTTGAAGGGGAACAATTCACCCCTCCACTTT. Together with reference TRBV5-6 and TRBJ1-6, the CDR3 gives the full variable domain: DAGVTQSPTHLIKTRGQQVTLRCSPKSGHDTVSWYQQALGQGPQFIFQYYEEEERQRGNFPDRFSGHQFPNYSSELNVNALLLGDSALYLCASSLKGNNSPLHFGNGTRLTVT.

This clonotype was observed a few times. CDR3: CASKAGETQYF. For the CDR3, the DNA is TGTGCCAGCAAAGCTGGAGAGACCCAGTACTTC. The chain carries TRBV6-1 and TRBJ2-5; D gene ambiguous. CDR1 is MNHNS and CDR2 is SASEGT in the germline V gene. This CDR3 contains 11 residues. V gave up 7 bases and J gave up 4 bases, with 7 bases separating them.